The clone carrying this T cell receptor (beta chain) appeared many times. Its cognate antigen is unknown. These data are taken from a study of identical twins. Study-level findings and limits: Modelling underestimated the level of out-of-frame TCR alpha sharing observed in monozygotic twins. Cord blood's abundant beta clonotypes had fewer insertions, unlike memory repertoires.

A template switching step contributed a universal primer site, while unique molecular identifiers were present in the cDNA. MiXCR, applied by TCRdb to the 5' RACE reads, yields one record per CDR3 protein. The sample includes approximately 210,000 distinct CDR3 sequences, roughly a tenth seen only once; the top ten take about 5.5%. CDR3 length: 14 amino acids. V was shortened by 0 bases and J by 2 bases, with 4 bases between the two germline ends. In germline, CDR1 is LNHNV, CDR2 YYDKDF (reference sequence). The receptor was derived from a woman aged 18-30 years in good health. Source material: memory (CD45RO+) T cells sorted from blood. The chain recombines TRBV15 with TRBJ2-2; D is unresolved. CDR3 amino acids: CATSRETNTGELFF. CDR3 DNA: TGTGCCACCAGCAGAGAAACAAACACCGGGGAGCTGTTTTTT.